This TCR beta chain originates from a study of shared clonotypes between healthy human individuals. CDR1 and CDR2 (germline): LNHNV, YYDKDF (reference sequence). Unmatched junction bases numbered 8, after V lost 3 bases and J lost 4 bases. This CDR3 region has 15 residues. Findings of the study overall: The expectation was that sequencing depth would affect clonotype sharing among donors. The donor pool, a small one, limited the genetic and exposure-history diversity represented.

Note on this clone: Its antigen is currently unknown.

At deep level, the assay was performed. Some clones are missing from TCRdb's copy, which holds only in-frame ones; the method was immunoSEQ multiplex PCR. The table shows roughly 770,000 clones, with approximately 97% occurring only once. Naive CD8 cells lacked CD45RO, underwent positive selection for CCR7 and left out terminally differentiated effector memory CD45RA+ cells. The specimen was naive CD8+ T cells sorted from blood. V is TRBV15 and J is TRBJ2-7, with 8 positions matching TRBD1. The sequence was obtained from a man aged 25-45 years in good health. CDR3 region: CATSRDRDAFYEQYF. CDR3 sequence (DNA): TGTGCCACCAGCAGGGACAGGGATGCCTTTTACGAGCAGTACTTC.